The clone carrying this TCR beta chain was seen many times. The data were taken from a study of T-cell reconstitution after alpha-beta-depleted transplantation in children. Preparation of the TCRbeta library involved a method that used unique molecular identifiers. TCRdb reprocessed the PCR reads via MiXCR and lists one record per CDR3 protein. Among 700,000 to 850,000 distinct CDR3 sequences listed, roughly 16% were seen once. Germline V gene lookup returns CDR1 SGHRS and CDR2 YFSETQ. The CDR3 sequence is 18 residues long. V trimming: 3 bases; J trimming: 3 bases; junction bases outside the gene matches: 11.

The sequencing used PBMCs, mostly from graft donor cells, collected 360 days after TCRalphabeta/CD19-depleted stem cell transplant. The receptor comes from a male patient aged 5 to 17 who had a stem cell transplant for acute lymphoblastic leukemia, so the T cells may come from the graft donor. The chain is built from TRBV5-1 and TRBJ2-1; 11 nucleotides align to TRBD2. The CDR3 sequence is CASSWGGSGTSGYNEQFF. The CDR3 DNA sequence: TGCGCCAGCAGCTGGGGAGGTTCCGGGACTAGCGGCTACAATGAGCAGTTCTTC.